This is a list of T cell receptor beta chains from one sample in a study of type 1 regulatory T cells. One entry per CDR3 protein, called by TCRdb with MiXCR from the reads. The profile covers approximately 72,000 distinct CDR3 sequences, with 55% to 80% appearing a single time and 6.5% to 8.5% taken by the ten largest. Their specific antigens are unknown. The sample was cultured T cells, either the whole culture or a sorted T cell fraction (not recorded which). The receptors stem from a human donor in good health. Both conserved end residues are part of each CDR3. Each record gives: clone size, D gene, V gene, J gene, CDR3 DNA, CDR3 protein. A D gene is named only where the DNA matches it firmly. Not all rows give a size; the values are once, few, many and, for expanded clones, a class.

>NA|NA|TRBV7-9|TRBJ2-1
TGTGCCAGCAGCTTAAGTCTAGCGGAGGGGGGTGAGCAGTTCTTC
CASSLSLAEGGEQFF
>NA|NA|TRBV7-2|TRBJ1-1
TGTGCCAGCAGCTTAGGAGGGGGACAAATGAACACTGAAGCTTTCTTT
CASSLGGGQMNTEAFF
>NA|TRBD1|TRBV27|TRBJ1-1
TGTGCCAGCAGTCCAACACAATTGGGACAGGGCGATAAAATGAACACTGAAGCTTTCTTT
CASSPTQLGQGDKMNTEAFF
>NA|TRBD1|TRBV19|TRBJ1-5
TGTGCCAGTAGTAGGGGGACAGGGGAAAATCAGCCCCAGCATTTT
CASSRGTGENQPQHF
>NA|TRBD2|TRBV18|TRBJ2-1
TGTGCCAGCTCACCAGTAGCGGGAGGGTCTTACAATGAGCAGTTCTTC
CASSPVAGGSYNEQFF
>NA|NA|TRBV4-1|TRBJ1-4
TGCGCCAGCAGCCAAGTGCGAGGCTCTGAAAAACTGTTTTTT
CASSQVRGSEKLFF
>NA|TRBD1|TRBV24-1|TRBJ2-7
TGTGCCACCAGTCCCAGGACAGGGTTGCCTTTCGAGCAGTACTTC
CATSPRTGLPFEQYF
>NA|TRBD1|TRBV24-1|TRBJ1-2
TGTGCCACCAGTGACTCCGGACAGGATTATGGCTACACCTTC
CATSDSGQDYGYTF
>few|TRBD1|TRBV20-1|TRBJ1-4
TGCAGTGCTAGAGCTCCAAGGGGGCAGTTGGTTGAAAAACTGTTTTTT
CSARAPRGQLVEKLFF
>NA|TRBD2|TRBV7-2|TRBJ2-3
TGTGCCAGCCTCCAGGGTCTAGCGGGAGGAACAGATACGCAGTATTTT
CASLQGLAGGTDTQYF
>few|TRBD2|TRBV20-1|TRBJ2-1
TGCAGTGCTAGCAGGACTAGCGGGAGTTACAATGAGCAGTTCTTC
CSASRTSGSYNEQFF
>once|NA|TRBV7-8|TRBJ1-6
TGTGCCAGCAGTCCCGCGTGGACCCAATGGTCTAATTCACCCCTCCACTTT
CASSPAWTQWSNSPLHF
>NA|TRBD1|TRBV6-1|TRBJ2-7
TGTGCCAGCAGTGAGGGACAGCCTACCTACGAGCAGTACTTC
CASSEGQPTYEQYF
>NA|TRBD2|TRBV2|TRBJ2-5
TGTGCCAGCAGCTTTGGACTAGCGGGGGGCCAAGAGACCCAGTACTTC
CASSFGLAGGQETQYF
>NA|NA|TRBV7-8|TRBJ1-4
TGTGCCAGCAGCTTAGTTGTCCGAACTATAGGAACTAATGAAAAACTGTTTTTT
CASSLVVRTIGTNEKLFF
>NA|NA|TRBV20-1|TRBJ2-3
TGCAGTGCTAGAGATCTAGGACGGGGGGCCGATACGCAGTATTTT
CSARDLGRGADTQYF
>NA|NA|TRBV5-1|TRBJ2-1
TGCGCCAGCAGCTCGGAGGGCCCTGAGCAGTTCTTC
CASSSEGPEQFF
>NA|NA|TRBV20-1|TRBJ2-3
TGCAGTGCAAGGACCGGGACTAGCACAGATACGCAGTATTTT
CSARTGTSTDTQYF
>NA|NA|TRBV11-2|TRBJ2-7
TGTGCCAGCAGCCCCCAGGCGCAAGGGTACGAGCAGTACTTC
CASSPQAQGYEQYF
>NA|NA|TRBV2|TRBJ2-7
TGTGCCAGCAGTGAGCAGGGTCTCGACGAGCAGTACTTC
CASSEQGLDEQYF
>few|TRBD1|TRBV2|TRBJ2-6
TGTGCCAGCGGTCCGACAGGGCCTGGGGCCAACGTCCTGACTTTC
CASGPTGPGANVLTF
>NA|TRBD2|TRBV20-1|TRBJ2-1
TGCAGTGCTGACCCAACCAGGTTAGCGGGATTGGGTGAGCAGTTCTTC
CSADPTRLAGLGEQFF
>few|TRBD2|TRBV9|TRBJ2-3
TGTGCCAGCAGCCCCAGACTAGCGGGAGGGTTAGATACGCAGTATTTT
CASSPRLAGGLDTQYF
>NA|NA|TRBV28|TRBJ2-3
TGTGCCAGCAGAAACCCGACAGCTTCTCATACGCAGTATTTT
CASRNPTASHTQYF
>NA|TRBD2|TRBV20-1|TRBJ2-5
TGCAGCGCATCTAATAGCGGGAGGGCGGAGACCCAGTACTTC
CSASNSGRAETQYF
>NA|TRBD2|TRBV24-1|TRBJ2-6
TGTGCCACCAGTCAAGCGGGGACTGGGGCCAACGTCCTGACTTTC
CATSQAGTGANVLTF
>NA|NA|TRBV7-3|TRBJ2-7
TGTGCCAGCAGCTTAATCCCCAGCTACGAGCAGTACTTC
CASSLIPSYEQYF
>NA|NA|TRBV3-1|TRBJ2-7
TGTGCCAGCAGCCCTACCATCCGGGACGGGACCTACGAGCAGTACTTC
CASSPTIRDGTYEQYF
>NA|NA|TRBV9|TRBJ1-1
TGTGCCAGCAGCCTAACAGGGCTGGCGAACACTGAAGCTTTCTTT
CASSLTGLANTEAFF
>NA|NA|TRBV19|TRBJ2-3
TGTGCCAGTAGTATAGATCCTAGAGCAGATACGCAGTATTTT
CASSIDPRADTQYF